This T cell receptor beta chain was identified in a study of T-cell memory formation after mild COVID-19. Study-wide results and caveats: Contracting clones from day 15 to 85 had balanced CD4/CD8; later expanders favoured CD4+. Most CD4+ clones that shrank were in CM and EM, while CD8+ ones turned up in EMRA.

Germline CDR1 is SGHTA and CDR2 is FQGNSA. Trimming took 5 bases from V and 1 from J, leaving 15 bases between them. The CDR3 is made up of 15 amino acids. Points on this clonotype: The antigen is not known.

After 5'RACE with constant-segment primers, TCR alpha and TCR beta cDNA libraries carrying sample barcodes and UMIs were obtained. TCRdb re-called the 5' RACE reads with MiXCR, one entry per CDR3 protein. The repertoire holds 450,000 to 700,000 distinct CDR3 sequences, with around 17% as singletons. The specimen was PBMCs or a T cell subset sorted from them (not recorded which). This TCR derives from an adult woman who had mild COVID-19 (a few samples of this study predate the infection). Cell type and time point are not known. The chain carries TRBV7-2 and TRBJ2-7; D is tentatively TRBD1 or TRBD2 (5 bases each). CDR3 amino acids: CASSLDRDQSYEQYF. The CDR3, as DNA: TGTGCCAGCAGCCTGGACCGGGACCAGTCCTACGAGCAGTACTTC.